The clone carrying this TCR beta chain was picked up a small number of times. Its antigen is still unknown. The entry originates in a study of T-cell reconstitution after alpha-beta-depleted transplantation in children. Regarding the study as a whole: At the one-year point after transplant, T-cell counts and TCRbeta diversity were found to come mostly from T cells that had been newly produced.

Molecular barcoding with unique molecular identifiers was used for the TCRbeta library. TCRdb redid the calling of the PCR reads with MiXCR, one entry per CDR3 protein. The sample carries approximately 220,000 distinct CDR3 sequences, roughly a sixth recorded once. The CDR3 length is 17 residues. Deletions cut 0 bases from V and 2 bases from J, with 14 bases between. The germline gives CDR1 LGHNA, CDR2 YSLEER. The sample here was PBMCs, mostly from graft donor cells, taken 360 days after TCRalphabeta/CD19-depleted stem cell transplant. The rearrangement uses TRBV4-3 and TRBJ2-1; D ambiguous. The sequence came from a male patient aged 2 to 9 who had a stem cell transplant for acute lymphoblastic leukemia, so the T cells may come from the graft donor. This chain's CDR3 is CASSQDLRTQTYNEQFF. Written as DNA, the CDR3 is TGCGCCAGCAGCCAAGATCTTAGGACGCAAACCTACAATGAGCAGTTCTTC.